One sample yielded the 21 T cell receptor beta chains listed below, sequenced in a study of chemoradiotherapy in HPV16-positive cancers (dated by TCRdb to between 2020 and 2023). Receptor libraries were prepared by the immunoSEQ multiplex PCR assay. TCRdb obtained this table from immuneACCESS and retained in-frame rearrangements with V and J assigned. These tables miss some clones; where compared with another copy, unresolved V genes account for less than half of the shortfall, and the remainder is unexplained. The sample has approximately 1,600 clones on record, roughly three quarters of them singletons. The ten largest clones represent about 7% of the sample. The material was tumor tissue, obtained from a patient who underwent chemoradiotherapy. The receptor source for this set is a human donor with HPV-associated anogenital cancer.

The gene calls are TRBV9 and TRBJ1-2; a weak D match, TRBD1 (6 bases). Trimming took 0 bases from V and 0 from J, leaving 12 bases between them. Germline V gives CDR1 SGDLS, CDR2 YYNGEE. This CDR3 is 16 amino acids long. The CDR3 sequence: CASSVGTAIANYGYTF. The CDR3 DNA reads TGTGCCAGCAGCGTAGGGACAGCTATAGCTAACTATGGCTACACCTTC.

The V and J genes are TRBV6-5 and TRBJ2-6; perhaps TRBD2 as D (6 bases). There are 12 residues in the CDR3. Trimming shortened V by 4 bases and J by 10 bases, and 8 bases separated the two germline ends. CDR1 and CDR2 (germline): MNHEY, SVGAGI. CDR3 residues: CASSLGGNVLTF. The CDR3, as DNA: TGTGCCAGCAGTTTGGGGGGTAACGTCCTGACTTTC.

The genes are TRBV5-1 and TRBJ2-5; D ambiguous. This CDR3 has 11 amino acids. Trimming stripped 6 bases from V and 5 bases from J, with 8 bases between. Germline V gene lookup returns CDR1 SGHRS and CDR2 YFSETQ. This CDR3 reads CASTLGETQYF. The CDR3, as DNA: TGCGCCAGCACCCTGGGCGAGACCCAGTACTTC.

The CDR3 loop reads CASSLGAGDSSVGQYF. In DNA, the CDR3 is TGTGCCAGCAGCTTGGGAGCGGGGGACTCTTCAGTTGGGCAGTACTTC. The chain couples TRBV5-4 to TRBJ2-7, with TRBD2 matching over 8 bases. The CDR3 sequence is 16 residues long. V lost 0 bases, J lost 9 bases, and 14 bases stayed unmatched. CDR1 and CDR2 (germline): SGHNT, YYREEE (reference sequence).

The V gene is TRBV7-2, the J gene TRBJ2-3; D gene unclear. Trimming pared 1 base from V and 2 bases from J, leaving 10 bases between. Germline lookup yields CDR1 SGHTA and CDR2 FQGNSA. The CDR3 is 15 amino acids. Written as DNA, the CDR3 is TGTGCCAGCAGCTTAGACGCTGGTTACACAGATACGCAGTATTTT. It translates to CASSLDAGYTDTQYF.

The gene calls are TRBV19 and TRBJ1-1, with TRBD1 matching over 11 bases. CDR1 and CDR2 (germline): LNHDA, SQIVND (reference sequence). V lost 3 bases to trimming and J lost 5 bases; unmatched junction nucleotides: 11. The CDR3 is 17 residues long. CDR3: CASSISEDRGLWTEAFF. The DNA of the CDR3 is TGTGCCAGTAGTATTAGTGAGGACAGGGGGCTGTGGACTGAAGCTTTCTTT.

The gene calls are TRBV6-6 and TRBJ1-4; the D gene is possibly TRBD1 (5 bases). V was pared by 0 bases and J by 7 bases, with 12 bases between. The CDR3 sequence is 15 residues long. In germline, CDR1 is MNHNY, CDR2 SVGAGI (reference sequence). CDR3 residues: CASSYSGQGLEKLFF. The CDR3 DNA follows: TGTGCCAGCAGTTACTCCGGCCAGGGCCTTGAAAAACTGTTTTTT.

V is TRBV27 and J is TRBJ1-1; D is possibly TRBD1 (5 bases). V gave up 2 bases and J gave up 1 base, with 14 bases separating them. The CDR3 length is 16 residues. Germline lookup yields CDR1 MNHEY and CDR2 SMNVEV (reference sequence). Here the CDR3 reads CASSLNRGAQNTEAFF. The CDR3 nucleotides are TGTGCCAGCAGTTTAAACCGAGGGGCGCAGAACACTGAAGCTTTCTTT.

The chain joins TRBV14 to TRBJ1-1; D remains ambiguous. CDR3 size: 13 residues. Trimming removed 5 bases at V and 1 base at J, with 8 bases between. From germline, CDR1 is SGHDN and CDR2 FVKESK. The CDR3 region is CASSSTRNTEAFF. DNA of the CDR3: TGTGCCAGCAGCTCCACGCGGAACACTGAAGCTTTCTTT.

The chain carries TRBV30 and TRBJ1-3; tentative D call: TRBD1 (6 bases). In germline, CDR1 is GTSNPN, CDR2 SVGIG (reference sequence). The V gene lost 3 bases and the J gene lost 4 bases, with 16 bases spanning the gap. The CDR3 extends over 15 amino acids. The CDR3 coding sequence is TGTGCCTGGAGCTCGGGCGGGGGCCCGGGAAACACCATATATTTT. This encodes CAWSSGGGPGNTIYF.

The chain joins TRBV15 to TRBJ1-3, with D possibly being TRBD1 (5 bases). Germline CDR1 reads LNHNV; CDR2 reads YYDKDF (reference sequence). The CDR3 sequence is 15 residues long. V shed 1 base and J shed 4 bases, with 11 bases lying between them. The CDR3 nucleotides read TGTGCCACCAGCAGAGTAAAGGGACTCGGAAACACCATATATTTT. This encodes CATSRVKGLGNTIYF.

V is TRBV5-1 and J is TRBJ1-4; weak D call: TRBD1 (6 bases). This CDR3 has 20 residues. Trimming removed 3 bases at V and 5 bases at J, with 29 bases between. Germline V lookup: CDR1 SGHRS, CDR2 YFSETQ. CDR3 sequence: CASSSLGGGGRPTRNEKLFF. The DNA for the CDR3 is TGCGCCAGCAGCTCGCTTGGGGGCGGGGGGCGCCCAACTAGGAATGAAAAACTGTTTTTT. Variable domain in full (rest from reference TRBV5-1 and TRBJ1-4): KAGVTQTPRYLIKTRGQQVTLSCSPISGHRSVSWYQQTPGQGLQFLFEYFSETQRNKGNFPGRFSGRQFSNSRSEMNVSTLELGDSALYLCASSSLGGGGRPTRNEKLFFGSGTQLSVL.

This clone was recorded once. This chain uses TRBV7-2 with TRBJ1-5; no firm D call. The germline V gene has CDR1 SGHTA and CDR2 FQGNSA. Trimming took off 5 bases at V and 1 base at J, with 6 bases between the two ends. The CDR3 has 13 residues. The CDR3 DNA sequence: TGTGCCAGCAGCGCCAGCAGCAATCAGCCCCAGCATTTT. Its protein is CASSASSNQPQHF.

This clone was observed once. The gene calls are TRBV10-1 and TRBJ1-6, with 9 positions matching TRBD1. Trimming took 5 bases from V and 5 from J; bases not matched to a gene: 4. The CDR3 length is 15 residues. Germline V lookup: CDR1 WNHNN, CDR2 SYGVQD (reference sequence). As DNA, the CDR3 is TGCGCCAGCAGTTCCGGACAGGGGAATAATTCACCCCTCCACTTT. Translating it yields CASSSGQGNNSPLHF.

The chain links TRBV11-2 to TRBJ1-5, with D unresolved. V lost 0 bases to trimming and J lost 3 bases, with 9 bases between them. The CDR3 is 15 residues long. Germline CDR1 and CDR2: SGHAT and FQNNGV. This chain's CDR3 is CASSLDPQPNQPQHF. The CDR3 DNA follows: TGTGCCAGCAGCTTAGATCCCCAGCCCAATCAGCCCCAGCATTTT.

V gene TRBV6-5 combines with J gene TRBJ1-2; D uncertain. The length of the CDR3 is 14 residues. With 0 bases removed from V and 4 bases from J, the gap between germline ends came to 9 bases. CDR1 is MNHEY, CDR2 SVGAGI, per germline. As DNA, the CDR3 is TGTGCCAGCAGTTACTCGAAGGAAACCTATGGCTACACCTTC. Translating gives CASSYSKETYGYTF.

The CDR3 coding sequence is TGTGCCTGCCTCAGGGGCTGGGACGGGGAGCTGTTTTTT. Protein sequence: CACLRGWDGELFF. The chain couples TRBV30 to TRBJ2-2, with D maybe TRBD1 (6 bases). Trimming stripped 6 bases from V and 7 bases from J, with 15 bases between. Germline V gives CDR1 GTSNPN, CDR2 SVGIG (reference sequence). The CDR3 sequence is 13 residues long.

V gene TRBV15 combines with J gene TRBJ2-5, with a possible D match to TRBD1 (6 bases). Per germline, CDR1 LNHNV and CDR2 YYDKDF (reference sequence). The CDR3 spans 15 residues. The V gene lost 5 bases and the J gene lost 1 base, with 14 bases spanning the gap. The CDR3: CATSPRRGGQETQYF. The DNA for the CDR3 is TGTGCCACCAGCCCCCGGCGAGGGGGCCAAGAGACCCAGTACTTC. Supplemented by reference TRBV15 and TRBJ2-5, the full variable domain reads DAMVIQNPRYQVTQFGKPVTLSCSQTLNHNVMYWYQQKSSQAPKLLFHYYDKDFNNEADTPDNFQSRRPNTSFCFLDIRSPGLGDTAMYLCATSPRRGGQETQYFGPGTRLLVL.

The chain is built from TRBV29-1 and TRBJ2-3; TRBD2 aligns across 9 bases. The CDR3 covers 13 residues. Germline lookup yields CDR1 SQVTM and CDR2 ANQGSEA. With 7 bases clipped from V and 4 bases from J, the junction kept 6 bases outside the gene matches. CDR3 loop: CSANPSGADTQYF. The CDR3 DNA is TGCAGCGCCAACCCTAGCGGGGCAGATACGCAGTATTTT.

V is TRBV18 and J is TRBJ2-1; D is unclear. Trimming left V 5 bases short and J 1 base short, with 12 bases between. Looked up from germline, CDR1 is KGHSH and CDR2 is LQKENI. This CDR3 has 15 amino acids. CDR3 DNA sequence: TGTGCCAGCTCAACGACGGTGCGGTCCTACAATGAGCAGTTCTTC. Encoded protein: CASSTTVRSYNEQFF.

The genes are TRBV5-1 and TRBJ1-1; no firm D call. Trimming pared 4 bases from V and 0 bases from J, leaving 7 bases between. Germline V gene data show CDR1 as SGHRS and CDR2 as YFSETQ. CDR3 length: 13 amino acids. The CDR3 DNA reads TGCGCCAGCAGCCCGAATTTGAACACTGAAGCTTTCTTT. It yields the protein CASSPNLNTEAFF.